This record concerns one T cell receptor (beta chain) sequence. Its antigen is still unknown. It has no much larger one-base neighbor in the sample; base qualities were not kept. V and J lose 3 bases and 7 bases, and a span of 8 bases separates them. The germline V gene specifies SGHDT as CDR1 and YYEEEE as CDR2. Measured from the cysteine to the phenylalanine, the CDR3 is 12 residues long. The only DNA kept is the CDR3, 36 bases in frame from the first base. The data stem from a study of identical twins (TCRdb year 2016). Turning to the overall study: To test whether fetal clonotypes persist, the study used deep sequencing on TCR alpha and beta repertoires from monozygotic twins, unrelated adults of various ages, and cord blood. Replicate twin experiments were performed at different times using different library preparation protocols to rule out contamination.

All donors were healthy Caucasians. Three pairs of female monozygotic twins, all aged roughly 18 to 30 years, were included in the twin cohort. CD4+ and CD8+ T cell populations were isolated with positive isolation kits from Invitrogen. What the study reported, not specific to this receptor: Compared with coincidental sharing between unrelated individuals, an excess of low generation-probability sequences was observed among out-of-frame TCR alpha sequences shared between twins. Abundant cord blood beta clonotypes carried fewer insertions; young adult naive repertoires showed a weaker similar trend, while memory repertoires showed none. Zero-insertion analyses could be partly confounded by invariant T cells such as MAIT and iNKT, though diverse VJ usage argued against such confounding for most clonotypes. Because the same donors could not be followed over many years, conclusions were based on cross-sectional statistical analysis. A weaker excess of twin sharing was found in beta out-of-frame sequences because the signal-to-noise ratio was lowered by fewer shared sequences. Out-of-frame TCR alpha sharing in monozygotic twins was systematically underestimated by recombination models, whereas sharing between unrelated individuals was in agreement with the recombination models.

The library was made by 5' RACE. The instrument given in TCRdb is Illumina HiSeq 2000. Template switching added a universal primer binding site, and the final cDNA carried a unique molecular identifier that allowed TCR cDNA molecules to be counted accurately. First-strand cDNA for TCR alpha and beta chains was synthesized from specific primers in the conserved constant-segment region. To control for contamination, every cDNA library was double barcoded, receiving both a SMART-Mk sample barcode and Illumina barcodes. TruSeq adapter sequences, together with Illumina sample barcodes, were added in two successive PCR steps. The TCR alpha and beta cDNA libraries were sequenced on the Illumina HiSeq platform using custom primers. On the study's bioinformatics: MiGEC was used to process raw reads and extract unique molecular identifiers, and MiXCR was used to find CDR3 positions. Recombination models were inferred per individual with the repgenHMM and IGoR tools using an EM algorithm. Shared clonotype analysis was performed with the tcR package in R, normalizing sharing by the product of cloneset sizes. To study raw recombination without the effects of thymic and clonal selection, out-of-frame nonproductive sequences were analyzed. TCRdb redid the processing of the public reads, applying fastp at Q25 and MiXCR, and retained in-frame beta chains. CDR3 protein sequences are deduplicated, and each keeps its most common genes and DNA. The V and J calls come from TCRdb's annotation, not from the publication. For this sample there are approximately 210,000 distinct CDR3 sequences; approximately 15% appear just once. The ten largest account for around two fifths of the sample.

These data were likewise used in another study, on T cells expressing NK-cell markers. That second publication adds: About 8 donors provided sorted CD3+CD56+NKG2C+, CD3+CD56+NKG2C- and CD3+CD56-NKG2C+ T-cell subsets, whose TCR beta-chain repertoires were profiled. Of the eight sequenced donors, seven were found to be HCMV-seropositive and one was found to be HCMV-seronegative. To restrict sorting to alphabetaTCR-expressing T cells, an anti-gammadeltaTCR antibody was added in several experiments. In roughly 6 donors, the dominant CD3+CD56+NKG2C+ clonotypes ranked among the top 10 CD8+ clonotypes, making up roughly 1.0-8% of CD8+ T cells. Those dominant clonotypes were again the most abundant among CD3+CD56-NKG2C+ cells in several donors, at about 25-60.1%. It remained unclear whether the expanded NKG2C-expressing T cell clones were specific for HCMV antigens. All eight donors whose samples were sequenced were randomly selected healthy volunteers, three of them men and five women. To determine HCMV serostatus, a commercial ELISA kit was used to detect HCMV-specific IgG in serum. MIGEC was used to demultiplex reads and group the reads by UMI, and MiTCR was used to assemble and quantify clonotypes. To exclude erroneous sequences, only TCR cDNA sequences supported by at least two reads were retained. The tcR package was used for downstream repertoire analysis, and clonotypes were matched across fractions by CDR3 nucleotide sequence plus V segment. Antigen specificity was annotated against VDJdb with VDJmatch, allowing one amino acid substitution in CDR3.

The specimen sequenced was CD8+ T cells sorted from blood. The clonotype was recovered from a woman aged 18-29 years in good health. The chain is made from TRBV5-6 and TRBJ1-5, with the D gene call left open. The CDR3 region has the sequence CASSSGGQPQHF. The DNA sequence reads TGTGCCAGCAGCTCGGGAGGGCAGCCCCAGCATTTT.